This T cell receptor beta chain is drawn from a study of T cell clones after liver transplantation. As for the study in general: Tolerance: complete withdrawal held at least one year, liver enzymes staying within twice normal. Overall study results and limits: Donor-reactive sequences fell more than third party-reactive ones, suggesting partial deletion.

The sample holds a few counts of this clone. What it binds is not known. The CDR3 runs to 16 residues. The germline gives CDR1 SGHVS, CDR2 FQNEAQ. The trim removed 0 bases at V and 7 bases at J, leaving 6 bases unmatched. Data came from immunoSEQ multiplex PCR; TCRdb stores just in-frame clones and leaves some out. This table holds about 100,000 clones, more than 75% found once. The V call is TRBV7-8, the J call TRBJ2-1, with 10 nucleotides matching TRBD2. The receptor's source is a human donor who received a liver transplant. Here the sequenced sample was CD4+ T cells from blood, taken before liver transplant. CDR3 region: CASSLAVLAGVNEQFF. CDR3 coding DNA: TGTGCCAGCAGCTTAGCGGTTCTAGCGGGGGTTAATGAGCAGTTCTTC.